In this sample, the clone carrying this T cell receptor (beta chain) turned up a few times. The treatment denotes: oral pan-JAK inhibitor, 5-10 mg twice daily. This record comes from a study of CD8+ T cells in alopecia areata. RNA was extracted and reverse transcribed into cDNA as the sequencing template. Produced via immunoSEQ multiplex PCR; TCRdb's table is partial and in-frame only. The repertoire holds some 170,000 clones, around half seen once, with 10% to 11% in the top ten. Germline V gene sequence: CDR1 SGHRS, CDR2 YFSETQ. Trimming took 4 bases from V and 7 from J, leaving 9 bases between them. The CDR3 length is 12 residues.

Sequenced material: CD8+ T cells sorted from blood, taken at week 24, from a patient treated with tofacitinib. The J gene is TRBJ2-1, the V gene TRBV5-1; D possibly corresponds to TRBD1 (5 bases). The origin of this receptor is a human donor with alopecia areata. CDR3 sequence: CASSGRGNEQFF. CDR3 bases: TGCGCCAGCAGCGGAAGGGGAAATGAGCAGTTCTTC.